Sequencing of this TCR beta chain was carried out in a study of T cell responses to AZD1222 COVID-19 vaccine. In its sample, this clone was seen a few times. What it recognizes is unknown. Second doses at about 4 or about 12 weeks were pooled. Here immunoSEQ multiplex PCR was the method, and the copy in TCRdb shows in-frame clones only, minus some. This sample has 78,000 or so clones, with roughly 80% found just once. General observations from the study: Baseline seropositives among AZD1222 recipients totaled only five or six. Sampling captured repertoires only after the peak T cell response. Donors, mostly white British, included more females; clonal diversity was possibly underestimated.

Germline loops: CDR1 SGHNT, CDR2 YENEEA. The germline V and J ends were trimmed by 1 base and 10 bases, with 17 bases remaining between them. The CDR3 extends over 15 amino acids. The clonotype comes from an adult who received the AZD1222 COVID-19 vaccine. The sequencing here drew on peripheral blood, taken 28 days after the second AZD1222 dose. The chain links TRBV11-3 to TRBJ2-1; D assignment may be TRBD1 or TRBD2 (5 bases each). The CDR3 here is CASSLGYEGTREQFF. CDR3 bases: TGTGCCAGCAGCTTAGGGTATGAAGGGACCCGGGAGCAGTTCTTC.